The T cell receptor (beta chain) under discussion was sequenced for a study of beta chain features in type 1 diabetes. Study findings and constraints: No resolution was reached here on whether HLA type influences TCRB rearrangement. A closer apparent resemblance between naive, central memory and Treg TCRB repertoires was seen in patients than in healthy donors. TCRB CDR3s from Type 1 diabetes patients were moderately but significantly shorter in all four CD4+ subsets.

About this clone: As yet, its antigen is unknown.

Sampling consisted of one heparinised blood draw per donor, averaging about 110 mL. Of the isolated RNA, all was reverse transcribed, and so the sequenced material was expressed TCRB transcripts. The study sequenced naive, central memory and regulatory T cell samples to an average of approximately 3.5 million reads. Method: immunoSEQ multiplex PCR; TCRdb's copy keeps in-frame clones and lacks some. Here the sample spans about 27,000 clones, roughly three fifths being singletons. The sequenced material came from Tregs from blood. This TCR came from a woman aged 18-29 years with type 1 diabetes.

The chain's CDR3 is CASSLDSTEAFF. The CDR3 bases are TGTGCCAGCAGTTTAGACAGTACTGAAGCTTTCTTT. V usage is TRBV28 and J usage is TRBJ1-1, with a possible D match to TRBD1 (5 bases). Germline values: CDR1 MDHEN, CDR2 SYDVKM. The CDR3 extends over 12 amino acids. V was clipped by 2 bases and J by 5 bases, with 6 bases between them.